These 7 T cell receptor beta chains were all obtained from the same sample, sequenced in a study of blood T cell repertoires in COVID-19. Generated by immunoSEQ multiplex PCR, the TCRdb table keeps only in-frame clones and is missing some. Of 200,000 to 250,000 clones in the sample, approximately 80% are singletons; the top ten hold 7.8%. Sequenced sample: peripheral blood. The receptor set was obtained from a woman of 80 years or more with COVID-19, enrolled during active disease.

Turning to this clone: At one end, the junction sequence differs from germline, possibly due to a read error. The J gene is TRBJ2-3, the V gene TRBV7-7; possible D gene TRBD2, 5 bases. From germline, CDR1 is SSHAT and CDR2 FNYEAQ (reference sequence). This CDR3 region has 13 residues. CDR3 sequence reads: CASSTGSSDTQYF. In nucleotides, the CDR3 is TGTGCTAGCAGCACGGGGAGTTCAGATACGCAGTATTTT.

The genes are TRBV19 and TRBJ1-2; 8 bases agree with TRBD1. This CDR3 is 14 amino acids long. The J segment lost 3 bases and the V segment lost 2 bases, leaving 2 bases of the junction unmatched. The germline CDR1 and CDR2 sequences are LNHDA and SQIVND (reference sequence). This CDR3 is CASSIQGADYGYTF. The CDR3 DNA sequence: TGTGCCAGTAGTATACAGGGGGCGGACTATGGCTACACCTTC.

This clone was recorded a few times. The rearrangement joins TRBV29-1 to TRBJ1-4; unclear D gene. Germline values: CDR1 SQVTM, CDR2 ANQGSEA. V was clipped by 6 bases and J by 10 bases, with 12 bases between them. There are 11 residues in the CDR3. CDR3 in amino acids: CSVTVGGKLFF. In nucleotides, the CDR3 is TGCAGCGTGACCGTCGGCGGAAAACTGTTTTTT.

The DNA for the CDR3 is TGTGCCAGCAGCTTGGACCTACAGGGGCCCGGGGAGCTGTTTTTT. Translation gives CASSLDLQGPGELFF. The chain uses TRBV5-6 and TRBJ2-2, with 7 bases identical to TRBD1. Trimming removed 0 bases from V and 6 bases from J; junction bases left unmatched: 5. CDR3 length equals 15 residues. In germline, CDR1 is SGHDT, CDR2 YYEEEE.

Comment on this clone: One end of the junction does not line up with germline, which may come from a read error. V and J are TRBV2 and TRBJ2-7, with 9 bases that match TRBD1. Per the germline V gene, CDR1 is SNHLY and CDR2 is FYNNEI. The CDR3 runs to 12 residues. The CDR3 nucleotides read TGTGCCAGCAGTGAAGAGGGGACAGGGATCGTCTTC. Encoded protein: CASSEEGTGIVF.

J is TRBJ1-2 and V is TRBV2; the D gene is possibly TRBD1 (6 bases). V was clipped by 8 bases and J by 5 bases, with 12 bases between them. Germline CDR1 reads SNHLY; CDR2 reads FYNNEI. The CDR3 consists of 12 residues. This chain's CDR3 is CASDRKSYGYTF. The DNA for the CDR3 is TGTGCCAGCGACAGGAAATCTTATGGCTACACCTTC.

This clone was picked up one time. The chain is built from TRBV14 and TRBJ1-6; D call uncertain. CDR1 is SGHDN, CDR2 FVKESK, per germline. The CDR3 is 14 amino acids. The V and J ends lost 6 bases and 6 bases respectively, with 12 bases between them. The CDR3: CASRTDTSNSPLHF. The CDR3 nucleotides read TGTGCCAGCAGGACCGACACCTCTAATTCACCCCTCCACTTT.